These T cell receptor beta chains were read from a single sample in a study of blood T cell repertoires in COVID-19. Method: immunoSEQ multiplex PCR; TCRdb's copy keeps in-frame clones and lacks some. The profile covers 150,000 to 250,000 clones, with approximately 83% appearing a single time and less than 8.5% taken by the ten largest. Sequencing was done on a sample of PBMCs or T cells enriched from blood (not recorded which). These receptors all come from a man in his forties who had recovered from COVID-19. CDR3s include the opening cysteine and the closing phenylalanine or tryptophan. The D gene is left open where the match is weak. Clone size appears in some rows only: once, few, many, or a class for an expanded clone.

d_call: TRBD1; v_call: TRBV5-1; clone_size: NA; j_call: TRBJ1-3; cdr3_aa: CASSLGDRGNTIYF; cdr3_nt: TGCGCCAGCAGCTTGGGGGACAGGGGAAACACCATATATTTT
d_call: NA; v_call: TRBV4-2; clone_size: NA; j_call: TRBJ1-3; cdr3_aa: CASSQEGGQKGNTIYF; cdr3_nt: TGTGCCAGCAGCCAAGAAGGAGGCCAGAAAGGAAACACCATATATTTT
d_call: TRBD1; v_call: TRBV28; clone_size: NA; j_call: TRBJ1-2; cdr3_aa: CASSSTGVTNYGYTF; cdr3_nt: TGTGCCAGCAGTTCGACAGGGGTAACTAACTATGGCTACACCTTC
d_call: NA; v_call: TRBV3-1/TRBV3-2; clone_size: NA; j_call: TRBJ1-3; cdr3_aa: CASSPRSDYPGNTIYF; cdr3_nt: TGTGCCAGCAGCCCGAGGTCAGATTATCCTGGAAACACCATATATTTT
d_call: TRBD1; v_call: TRBV2; clone_size: NA; j_call: TRBJ2-7; cdr3_aa: CASTQRTGQGAYRYF; cdr3_nt: TGTGCCAGCACTCAACGAACGGGACAGGGGGCTTATCGGTACTTC
d_call: NA; v_call: TRBV11-2; clone_size: NA; j_call: TRBJ1-6; cdr3_aa: CASRSPGTRNSPLHF; cdr3_nt: TGTGCCAGCAGGAGCCCCGGGACACGCAATTCACCCCTCCACTTT
d_call: NA; v_call: TRBV2; clone_size: NA; j_call: TRBJ1-2; cdr3_aa: CASSEGSQGPRGYTF; cdr3_nt: TGTGCCAGCAGTGAAGGGTCACAGGGCCCACGAGGCTACACCTTC
d_call: NA; v_call: TRBV10-3; clone_size: once; j_call: TRBJ2-7; cdr3_aa: CAISDGGSYEQYF; cdr3_nt: TGTGCCATCAGTGACGGGGGATCATACGAGCAGTACTTC
d_call: TRBD1; v_call: TRBV5-1; clone_size: NA; j_call: TRBJ1-2; cdr3_aa: CASSLWGTGDQFNYGYTF; cdr3_nt: TGCGCCAGCAGCTTGTGGGGGACAGGGGATCAATTTAACTATGGCTACACCTTC
d_call: NA; v_call: TRBV20-1; clone_size: once; j_call: TRBJ2-5; cdr3_aa: CSASGGPGETQYF; cdr3_nt: TGCAGTGCTAGTGGGGGGCCAGGGGAGACCCAGTACTTC
d_call: TRBD2; v_call: TRBV29-1; clone_size: NA; j_call: TRBJ2-5; cdr3_aa: CSVGPAGGLGGETQYF; cdr3_nt: TGCAGCGTTGGTCCAGCGGGGGGGCTGGGAGGAGAGACCCAGTACTTC
d_call: TRBD1; v_call: TRBV7-2; clone_size: NA; j_call: TRBJ1-2; cdr3_aa: CASSLGQGGRGYTF; cdr3_nt: TGTGCCAGCAGCTTAGGACAGGGCGGGCGGGGCTACACCTTC
d_call: TRBD1; v_call: TRBV5-4; clone_size: NA; j_call: TRBJ2-2; cdr3_aa: CASSRQGAVAGELFF; cdr3_nt: TGTGCCAGCAGCCGACAGGGGGCTGTTGCCGGGGAGCTGTTTTTT
d_call: NA; v_call: TRBV19; clone_size: NA; j_call: TRBJ1-1; cdr3_aa: CASAIRENTEAFF; cdr3_nt: TGTGCCAGTGCAATCAGGGAGAACACTGAAGCTTTCTTT
d_call: NA; v_call: TRBV4-1; clone_size: NA; j_call: TRBJ1-1; cdr3_aa: CASSRLMRWSPEAFF; cdr3_nt: TGCGCCAGCAGCCGCCTAATGCGATGGAGCCCTGAAGCTTTCTTT
d_call: TRBD1; v_call: TRBV20-1; clone_size: NA; j_call: TRBJ1-4; cdr3_aa: CSASTTGDTNEKLFF; cdr3_nt: TGCAGTGCTAGTACGACAGGGGACACTAATGAAAAACTGTTTTTT
d_call: NA; v_call: TRBV5-1; clone_size: NA; j_call: TRBJ1-1; cdr3_aa: CASSLKQGMGTEAFF; cdr3_nt: TGCGCCAGCAGCTTAAAACAGGGTATGGGGACTGAAGCTTTCTTT
d_call: TRBD1; v_call: TRBV28; clone_size: NA; j_call: TRBJ2-7; cdr3_aa: CASSAPDRWNF; cdr3_nt: TGTGCCAGCAGTGCCCCGGACAGGTGGAACTTC
d_call: NA; v_call: TRBV25-1; clone_size: NA; j_call: TRBJ2-5; cdr3_aa: CASSLAYETQYF; cdr3_nt: TGTGCCAGCAGTCTAGCATACGAGACCCAGTACTTC
d_call: NA; v_call: TRBV6-1; clone_size: NA; j_call: TRBJ1-6; cdr3_aa: CASSEQGPNSPLHF; cdr3_nt: TGTGCCAGCAGTGAGCAGGGCCCCAATTCACCCCTCCACTTT
d_call: NA; v_call: TRBV10-3; clone_size: NA; j_call: TRBJ1-2; cdr3_aa: CAISEPTGGSDGYTF; cdr3_nt: TGTGCCATCAGTGAACCAACGGGGGGTTCCGATGGCTACACCTTC
d_call: NA; v_call: TRBV19; clone_size: NA; j_call: TRBJ1-1; cdr3_aa: CASSITTSAGAEAFF; cdr3_nt: TGTGCCAGTAGTATAACGACGTCCGCGGGCGCTGAAGCTTTCTTT
d_call: NA; v_call: TRBV5-1; clone_size: NA; j_call: TRBJ2-1; cdr3_aa: CASRYLGGNEQFF; cdr3_nt: TGCGCCAGCAGATACCTGGGGGGTAATGAGCAGTTCTTC
d_call: NA; v_call: TRBV6-1; clone_size: NA; j_call: TRBJ1-1; cdr3_aa: CASSDPAAAGTAEAFF; cdr3_nt: TGTGCCAGCAGTGACCCAGCAGCCGCGGGAACGGCTGAAGCTTTCTTT
d_call: TRBD1; v_call: TRBV10-1; clone_size: NA; j_call: TRBJ1-6; cdr3_aa: CASSPDRNSPLHF; cdr3_nt: TGCGCCAGCAGCCCGGACAGGAATTCACCCCTCCACTTT